A selection of T cell receptor beta chains follows, all from one sample in a study of technical replicates of blood from a few donors. The assay was immunoSEQ multiplex PCR, and TCRdb's table has in-frame clones only and misses some. This sample has 65,000 to 95,000 clones, with 98% found just once. Sequenced sample: T cells isolated from PBMCs. Receptors were obtained from a human donor in good health. Both conserved end residues are part of each CDR3. A D gene is named only where the DNA matches it firmly. A row's size may be missing; if present it is once, few, many or a size class.

v_gene: TRBV6-6
j_gene: TRBJ1-1
abundance: once
d_gene: .
CDR3aa: CASRVYRENTEAFF
CDR3nt: TGTGCCAGCAGAGTCTACAGGGAGAACACTGAAGCTTTCTTT

v_gene: TRBV19
j_gene: TRBJ1-5
abundance: .
d_gene: .
CDR3aa: CASSIVAGDQPQHF
CDR3nt: TGTGCCAGTAGTATCGTCGCGGGGGATCAGCCCCAGCATTTT

v_gene: TRBV28
j_gene: TRBJ2-2
abundance: .
d_gene: .
CDR3aa: CASSWGYQSTGELFF
CDR3nt: TGTGCCAGCAGTTGGGGCTATCAGTCCACCGGGGAGCTGTTTTTT

v_gene: TRBV4-1
j_gene: TRBJ2-2
abundance: .
d_gene: .
CDR3aa: CASSQQVPLTGELFF
CDR3nt: TGCGCCAGCAGCCAACAGGTTCCCCTTACCGGGGAGCTGTTTTTT

v_gene: TRBV5-5
j_gene: TRBJ2-7
abundance: few
d_gene: TRBD1
CDR3aa: CASSPTTGGIAEQYF
CDR3nt: TGTGCCAGCAGCCCAACCACAGGGGGGATAGCCGAGCAGTACTTC

v_gene: TRBV6-1
j_gene: TRBJ1-6
abundance: .
d_gene: .
CDR3aa: CASSDGFALHF
CDR3nt: TGTGCCAGCAGTGACGGGTTCGCCCTCCACTTT

v_gene: TRBV19
j_gene: TRBJ1-2
abundance: .
d_gene: TRBD1
CDR3aa: CASSPWTGYGYTF
CDR3nt: TGTGCCAGTAGTCCATGGACAGGGTATGGCTACACCTTC

v_gene: TRBV6-5
j_gene: TRBJ2-1
abundance: .
d_gene: .
CDR3aa: CASSRNPGPSNEQFF
CDR3nt: TGTGCCAGCAGTCGAAACCCGGGTCCCTCCAATGAGCAGTTCTTC

v_gene: TRBV2
j_gene: TRBJ1-5
abundance: .
d_gene: .
CDR3aa: CASKLRQNQPQHF
CDR3nt: TGTGCCAGCAAACTTAGACAGAATCAGCCCCAGCATTTT

v_gene: TRBV6-5
j_gene: TRBJ2-4
abundance: .
d_gene: .
CDR3aa: CASSYLQGGAKNIQYF
CDR3nt: TGTGCCAGCAGTTACCTGCAGGGGGGAGCCAAAAACATTCAGTACTTC

v_gene: TRBV6-5
j_gene: TRBJ1-5
abundance: .
d_gene: TRBD1
CDR3aa: CASRTGTGVDQPQHF
CDR3nt: TGTGCCAGCAGGACCGGGACAGGGGTTGATCAGCCCCAGCATTTT

v_gene: TRBV7-6
j_gene: TRBJ1-6
abundance: .
d_gene: .
CDR3aa: CASSFGSHNSPLHF
CDR3nt: TGTGCCAGCAGCTTCGGGAGCCATAATTCACCCCTCCACTTT

v_gene: TRBV29-1
j_gene: TRBJ2-2
abundance: .
d_gene: .
CDR3aa: CSVQAIGELFF
CDR3nt: TGCAGCGTCCAAGCTATCGGGGAGCTGTTTTTT

v_gene: TRBV7-8
j_gene: TRBJ1-3
abundance: .
d_gene: .
CDR3aa: CASSSKQGLSARNTIYF
CDR3nt: TGTGCCAGCAGCTCAAAACAGGGTTTGTCGGCCCGAAACACCATATATTTT